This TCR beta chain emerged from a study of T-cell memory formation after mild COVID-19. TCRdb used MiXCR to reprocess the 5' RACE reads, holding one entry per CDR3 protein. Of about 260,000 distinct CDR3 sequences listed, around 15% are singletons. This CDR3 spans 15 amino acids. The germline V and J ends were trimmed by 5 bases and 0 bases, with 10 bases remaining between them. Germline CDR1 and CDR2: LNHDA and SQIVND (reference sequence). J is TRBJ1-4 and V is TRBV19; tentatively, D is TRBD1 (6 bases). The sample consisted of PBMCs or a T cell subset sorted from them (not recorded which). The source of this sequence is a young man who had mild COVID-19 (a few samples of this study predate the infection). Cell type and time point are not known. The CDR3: CASSRDRPTNEKLFF. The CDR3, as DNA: TGTGCCAGTAGTCGTGACAGGCCAACTAATGAAAAACTGTTTTTT.